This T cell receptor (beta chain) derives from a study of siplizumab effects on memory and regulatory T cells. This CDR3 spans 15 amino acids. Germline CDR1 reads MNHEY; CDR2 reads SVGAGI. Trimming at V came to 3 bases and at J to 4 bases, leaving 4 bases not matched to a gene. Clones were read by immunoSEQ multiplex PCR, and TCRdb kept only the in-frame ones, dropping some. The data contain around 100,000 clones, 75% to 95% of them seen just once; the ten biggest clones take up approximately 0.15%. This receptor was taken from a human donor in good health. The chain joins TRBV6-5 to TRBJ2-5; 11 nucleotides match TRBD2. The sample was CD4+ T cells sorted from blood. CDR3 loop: CASSYSGGAGETQYF. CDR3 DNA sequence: TGTGCCAGCAGTTATAGCGGGGGGGCCGGAGAGACCCAGTACTTC.